This paragraph covers one T cell receptor beta chain sequence. The record originates from a study of blood T cell repertoires in COVID-19. TCRdb keeps only in-frame clones here, not all; method: immunoSEQ multiplex PCR. Seen here are roughly 59,000 clones, almost 80% observed once, and the top ten hold approximately 12%. The sample was peripheral blood. The receptor was derived from a man older than 75 with acute or convalescent COVID-19.

This chain's CDR3 is CASSPTETGLFSPLHF. CDR3 sequence (DNA): TGTGCCAGCTCACCAACGGAGACAGGCTTATTTTCACCCCTCCACTTT. The V gene is TRBV18, the J gene TRBJ1-6; D is perhaps TRBD1 (6 bases). Germline V gene lookup returns CDR1 KGHSH and CDR2 LQKENI. V was pared by 2 bases and J by 9 bases, with 17 bases between. The length of the CDR3 is 16 residues.